This TCR beta chain was observed in a study of molecular identifiers for immune sequencing clone quantification. TCRdb re-called the PCR reads with MiXCR, one entry per CDR3 protein. The sample has some 100,000 distinct CDR3 sequences, under 40% seen once. Sorted naive CD8 T cells were those defined as CD8+CD4-CCR7+CD45RA+. A note on this clonotype: Germline and junction disagree at one end, which may indicate a read error.

The TCR originated in a human donor in good health. Some libraries in this study had Jurkat cell RNA spiked in. Sequencing was done on a sample of naive CD8+ T cells from blood, with Jurkat cell RNA spiked in. Stated subset: FACS-sorted CD8+CD4-CCR7+CD45RA+ naive T cells.

CDR3: CACSPLGNQPQHF. CDR3 nucleotide sequence: TGTGCCTGCAGTCCGTTGGGCAATCAGCCCCAGCATTTT. The V gene is TRBV28, the J gene TRBJ1-5; D ambiguous. The CDR3 length is 13 residues. Germline assignment: CDR1 MDHEN and CDR2 SYDVKM.